Listed below are T cell receptor beta chains from one sample, sequenced in a study of blood T cell repertoires in COVID-19. Assay: immunoSEQ multiplex PCR; the TCRdb copy retains only in-frame clones and omits some. This table has 70,000 or so clones, 70% to 90% appearing once. The sample was peripheral blood. The receptor source for this set is a woman of 80 years or more with active COVID-19. Both conserved end residues are part of each CDR3. D genes are given only for firm matches. Only part of the rows carry a size: once, few, many, or a class if the clone is expanded.

DNA	CDR3	size	D	J	V
TGTGCCAGCAGCTACGAAGGGACTAGCGGGAGGGTTGAGCAGTTCTTC	CASSYEGTSGRVEQFF	-	TRBD2	TRBJ2-1	TRBV7-3
TGTGCCAGCAGCTTAGGCATGAGGGACAGCAATGAAAAACTGTTTTTT	CASSLGMRDSNEKLFF	-	TRBD1	TRBJ1-4	TRBV11-2
TGTGCCTGGAGCCAAGGCGACGCAGGGATCGCAGATACGCAGTATTTT	CAWSQGDAGIADTQYF	-	-	TRBJ2-3	TRBV30
TGTGCCAGCAGCTTAGATGGACTAGCGGGAGGAACCTACAATGAGCAGTTCTTC	CASSLDGLAGGTYNEQFF	once	TRBD2	TRBJ2-1	TRBV11-3
TGTGCCAGCAGCCGAGGGGGCTGGGCCTACGAGCAGTACTTC	CASSRGGWAYEQYF	-	TRBD1	TRBJ2-7	TRBV7-8
TGTGCCATCTCCAATGCAGACACTGAAGCTTTCTTT	CAISNADTEAFF	-	-	TRBJ1-1	TRBV10-3
TGTGCCAGCAGCCAAGTACTACGGGAGACCCAGTACTTC	CASSQVLRETQYF	-	-	TRBJ2-5	TRBV3-1/TRBV3-2
TGTGCCAGCAACTTGGCACCTAGCGGGAGTGTTGGCGGCGGGGAGCTGTTTTTT	CASNLAPSGSVGGGELFF	-	TRBD2	TRBJ2-2	TRBV5-5
TGTGCCAGCAGTGAAGGCTCCGGGGGAGTCTTTAGCGAGCAGTACTTC	CASSEGSGGVFSEQYF	-	-	TRBJ2-7	TRBV6-1
TGCGCCAGCAGCTTGGCCGGACTCAACTACGAGCAGTACTTC	CASSLAGLNYEQYF	once	-	TRBJ2-7	TRBV5-1
TGTGCCATCAGTGATTTGGGGAGGAACTCTGGAAACACCATATATTTT	CAISDLGRNSGNTIYF	-	-	TRBJ1-3	TRBV10-3
TGTGCCACCAGTGATGCACTAGCGGGGATTTACAATGAGCAGTTCTTC	CATSDALAGIYNEQFF	-	TRBD2	TRBJ2-1	TRBV24-1
TGTGCCAGCAGCTTAATGGGAGGTAGTGAGCAGTTCTTC	CASSLMGGSEQFF	-	-	TRBJ2-1	TRBV7-3
TGCGCCAGCAGCTTGGCCTACCCGGGAGGGCCTAAAGATACGCAGTATTTT	CASSLAYPGGPKDTQYF	-	TRBD2	TRBJ2-3	TRBV5-1
TGTGCCAGCAGCCCCGGGGACTCAAACACAGATACGCAGTATTTT	CASSPGDSNTDTQYF	-	-	TRBJ2-3	TRBV7-3
TGTGCCAGCAGCCCGCCTCAGGGGACCCAGTACTTC	CASSPPQGTQYF	-	-	TRBJ2-5	TRBV11-1
TGCGCCAGCAGTCGGGACAGCTATAGCAATCAGCCCCAGCATTTT	CASSRDSYSNQPQHF	-	TRBD1	TRBJ1-5	TRBV10-1
TGTGCCAGCTCCAGGGGTACAGCCCAATATGGCTACACCTTC	CASSRGTAQYGYTF	-	-	TRBJ1-2	TRBV18
TGTGCCAGCAGTCTGGCGGGGTCGAAGCAGCCCCAGCATTTT	CASSLAGSKQPQHF	once	-	TRBJ1-5	TRBV28
TGTGCCAGCAGCTCCCCCCTACGGGACAGATCATACGAGCAGTACTTC	CASSSPLRDRSYEQYF	-	TRBD1	TRBJ2-7	TRBV28
TGTGCCAGCAGTTTTACTAGCCCTCACACAGATACGCAGTATTTT	CASSFTSPHTDTQYF	-	-	TRBJ2-3	TRBV7-2
TGTGCCAGCAGCCGGGACAGGGTCTCCTACGAGCAGTACTTC	CASSRDRVSYEQYF	-	TRBD1	TRBJ2-7	TRBV14
TGTGCCAGCAGCTTAGAGGATGGGGGGATCACCGGGGAGCTGTTTTTT	CASSLEDGGITGELFF	-	-	TRBJ2-2	TRBV7-6
TGTGCCAGCAGAGGACAGGGGCCCCATCATACGCAGTATTTT	CASRGQGPHHTQYF	once	TRBD1	TRBJ2-3	TRBV11-2
TGTGCCAGCAGTAATACCGGGACAGGGATACAAGAGACCCAGTACTTC	CASSNTGTGIQETQYF	-	TRBD1	TRBJ2-5	TRBV2
TGCGCCAGCAGCTTAGGTCAGGGTATGGAGACCCAGTACTTC	CASSLGQGMETQYF	once	-	TRBJ2-5	TRBV5-1
TGTGCCAGCCTTGCGGACAGGGGGAACTATGGCTACACCTTC	CASLADRGNYGYTF	-	TRBD1	TRBJ1-2	TRBV6-5
TGTGCCAGCCGCAAGACAGGGGGTGTTTCCTACGAGCAGTACTTC	CASRKTGGVSYEQYF	-	TRBD1	TRBJ2-7	TRBV28
TGTGCCAGCAGCTTAAACAGGGCTGGGGCCAACGTCCTGACTTTC	CASSLNRAGANVLTF	few	-	TRBJ2-6	TRBV7-3
TGCAGCGTTGACGGGTCGGGCTATGGCTACACCTTC	CSVDGSGYGYTF	-	-	TRBJ1-2	TRBV29-1
TGCGCCAGCAGCTCACCAGGGGCAACTAATGAAAAACTGTTTTTT	CASSSPGATNEKLFF	-	-	TRBJ1-4	TRBV5-1
TGTGCCAGCAGTTGGTACTCCTCTGGAAACACCATATATTTT	CASSWYSSGNTIYF	-	-	TRBJ1-3	TRBV28
TGTGCCAGCTCACCCCGGGGTGACGTATACCAAGAGACCCAGTACTTC	CASSPRGDVYQETQYF	-	-	TRBJ2-5	TRBV18
TGTGCCAGCAGTCCCCACGTTAGCACTGAAGCTTTCTTT	CASSPHVSTEAFF	few	-	TRBJ1-1	TRBV28
TGTGCCAGCAGCCAAGCGGGAGGGTCCTACAATGAGCAGTTCTTC	CASSQAGGSYNEQFF	-	TRBD2	TRBJ2-1	TRBV7-8
TGTGCCAGCAGCATAACGGGAGGGGGCGACAACTACGAGCAGTACTTC	CASSITGGGDNYEQYF	-	-	TRBJ2-7	TRBV28
TGTGCCTACCAGTTTTCCAGGCCAGGAAACACCATATATTTT	CAYQFSRPGNTIYF	-	-	TRBJ1-3	TRBV30
TGTGCCAGCTCACCATCAACTAAATACGAGCAGTACTTC	CASSPSTKYEQYF	-	-	TRBJ2-7	TRBV18
TGTGCCAGCAGCTTGGCCGGGAGTGGGTTATATGGCTACACCTTC	CASSLAGSGLYGYTF	-	-	TRBJ1-2	TRBV5-6
TGTGCCAGTAGTTCACAGGGGGCGCGGGCAGATACGCAGTATTTT	CASSSQGARADTQYF	-	TRBD1	TRBJ2-3	TRBV19
TGCGCCAGCAGCCAAGTAGGGGATGAGCAGTTCTTC	CASSQVGDEQFF	-	-	TRBJ2-1	TRBV4-3